These 25 T cell receptor beta chains were all obtained from the same sample, sequenced in a study of beta chain features in type 1 diabetes. Expressed TCRB transcripts were sequenced because the entire RNA isolate underwent reverse transcription. This table comes from immunoSEQ multiplex PCR, and its TCRdb copy is limited to in-frame clones, with some not included. The repertoire has 450,000 to 550,000 clones, over 25% of them found once; the top ten carry almost 0.065%. The sequenced sample was naive CD4+ T cells from blood. These receptors were taken from a man in his late teens or twenties in good health.

The genes are TRBV4-1 and TRBJ2-5; TRBD2 aligns across 10 bases. The germline CDR1 and CDR2 sequences are MGHRA and YSYEKL. The CDR3 extends over 15 amino acids. The J segment lost 4 bases and the V segment lost 4 bases, leaving 6 bases of the junction unmatched. The CDR3 here is CASSPRSSGRETQYF. DNA of the CDR3: TGCGCCAGCAGCCCCAGATCTAGCGGGAGAGAGACCCAGTACTTC.

The rearrangement links TRBV5-1 to TRBJ2-7; D uncertain. Deletions cut 0 bases from V and 2 bases from J, with 3 bases between. Germline CDR1 SGHRS, CDR2 YFSETQ. CDR3 length equals 12 residues. The CDR3 bases are TGCGCCAGCAGCTTGGTAGCCTACGAGCAGTACTTC. Amino acid sequence: CASSLVAYEQYF.

The chain carries TRBV10-3 and TRBJ2-7; D uncertain. In germline, CDR1 is ENHRY, CDR2 SYGVKD. This CDR3 is built from 15 residues. Trimming took off 4 bases at V and 0 bases at J, with 13 bases between the two ends. CDR3 loop: CAISVALESSYEQYF. CDR3 in DNA: TGTGCCATCAGTGTAGCTTTGGAGAGCTCCTACGAGCAGTACTTC.

The rearrangement uses TRBV27 and TRBJ2-1; either TRBD1 or TRBD2 may supply D (5 bases each). Germline V gene lookup returns CDR1 MNHEY and CDR2 SMNVEV (reference sequence). CDR3 length equals 13 residues. Trimming stripped 2 bases from V and 9 bases from J, with 11 bases between. CDR3 DNA sequence: TGTGCCAGCAGTTTAGGGACGCACCTTGAGCAGTTCTTC. Amino acid sequence: CASSLGTHLEQFF.

The chain couples TRBV5-1 to TRBJ2-1; TRBD2 might be the D (5 bases). Germline CDR1 reads SGHRS; CDR2 reads YFSETQ. V lost 1 base, J lost 4 bases, and 15 bases lay in between. CDR3 length equals 16 residues. The CDR3 DNA sequence: TGCGCCAGCAGCTTGAGGGCGGGCGGGCTATACAATGAGCAGTTCTTC. This codes for CASSLRAGGLYNEQFF.

As to this clone: At one boundary the junction diverges from the germline segment, which might be a read error. The gene calls are TRBV14 and TRBJ2-1; D unresolved. CDR1 and CDR2 (germline): SGHDN, FVKESK. The CDR3 has 13 amino acids. In nucleotides, the CDR3 is TGTGCCAGCACCCAGGAGAGTATCGGGTCCCTAGTCTTC. It is translated as CASTQESIGSLVF.

The table lists this clone with a few counts. The chain uses TRBV6-5 and TRBJ2-1; 11 positions agree with TRBD2. The CDR3 loop spans 16 amino acids. Unmatched junction bases numbered 8, after V lost 0 bases and J lost 10 bases. Germline V gene lookup returns CDR1 MNHEY and CDR2 SVGAGI. CDR3 region: CASSYSILAGGVEQFF. Written as DNA, the CDR3 is TGTGCCAGCAGTTACTCGATTCTAGCGGGAGGTGTCGAGCAGTTCTTC.

The chain recombines TRBV25-1 with TRBJ2-7; D tentatively fits TRBD1 or TRBD2 (5 bases each). The CDR3 is 16 residues long. The V and J ends lost 0 bases and 6 bases respectively, with 18 bases between them. Germline lookup yields CDR1 MGHDK and CDR2 SYGVNS. The CDR3 loop is CASSEYIGTGEGEQYF. CDR3 bases: TGTGCCAGCAGTGAATATATCGGGACCGGCGAGGGCGAGCAGTACTTC.

The V gene is TRBV25-1, the J gene TRBJ2-3, with a tentative D call TRBD1 (7 bases). With 4 bases removed from V and 0 bases from J, the gap between germline ends came to 14 bases. Germline lookup yields CDR1 MGHDK and CDR2 SYGVNS. The CDR3 has 16 amino acids. The CDR3 DNA reads TGTGCCAGCAGTGCCTTCAGGGGGGCCAGCACAGATACGCAGTATTTT. Its protein is CASSAFRGASTDTQYF.

This clone was counted only a few times. Other DNA variants within this sample encode the same CDR3. The chain has TRBV9 and TRBJ2-5; D is uncertain. Trimming stripped 0 bases from V and 5 bases from J, with 8 bases between. From germline, CDR1 is SGDLS and CDR2 YYNGEE. The CDR3 spans 13 residues. Here the CDR3 DNA reads TGTGCCAGCAGCGTAGGAATCGGGGAGACCCAGTACTTC. Translating it yields CASSVGIGETQYF.

This clone has more than one count but fewer than ten. The gene calls are TRBV7-2 and TRBJ2-7, with a weak D call TRBD1 (6 bases). Trimming shortened V by 4 bases and J by 7 bases, and 14 bases separated the two germline ends. The germline V gene encodes CDR1 SGHTA and CDR2 FQGNSA. The CDR3 has 13 amino acids. CDR3 loop: CASSSGQRQEQYF. CDR3 nucleotide sequence: TGTGCCAGCAGCTCCGGACAGCGTCAGGAGCAGTACTTC.

This clone came up a few times. This chain uses TRBV29-1 with TRBJ2-5; 7 bases are shared with TRBD1. J gave up 3 bases and V 7 bases, and 5 bases lay outside the gene matches. Germline V gene sequence: CDR1 SQVTM, CDR2 ANQGSEA. CDR3 length equals 12 residues. The CDR3 DNA is TGCAGCGGGGAAACAGGGGAAGAGACCCAGTACTTC. It encodes CSGETGEETQYF.

This clone was seen only a few times. The sample carries other DNA sequences with the same CDR3. The V and J genes are TRBV18 and TRBJ2-7; D remains ambiguous. This CDR3 spans 12 amino acids. V was trimmed by 1 base and J by 3 bases, leaving 4 bases between them. Germline V CDR1 and CDR2: KGHSH, LQKENI. The CDR3 DNA is TGTGCCAGCTCACCACGGCTCTACGAGCAGTACTTC. Translated, it gives CASSPRLYEQYF.

The chain is built from TRBV5-1 and TRBJ2-5, with TRBD1 matching over 7 bases. CDR3 length: 13 amino acids. V lost 7 bases to trimming and J lost 2 bases; unmatched junction nucleotides: 5. Germline loops: CDR1 SGHRS, CDR2 YFSETQ. DNA of the CDR3: TGCGCCAGCGCACGACAGGGACAAGAGACCCAGTACTTC. This translates into CASARQGQETQYF.

This clone has more than one count but fewer than ten. The V gene is TRBV2, the J gene TRBJ1-2, with D tentatively TRBD1 (6 bases). Trimming took off 7 bases at V and 8 bases at J, with 14 bases between the two ends. Looked up from germline, CDR1 is SNHLY and CDR2 is FYNNEI. This CDR3 contains 12 residues. The CDR3 here is CASTWTVPGYTF. Here the CDR3 DNA reads TGTGCCAGCACCTGGACAGTACCCGGCTACACCTTC.

The chain couples TRBV27 to TRBJ2-7, with D possibly being TRBD2 (6 bases). The germline V gene has CDR1 MNHEY and CDR2 SMNVEV (reference sequence). With 3 bases removed from V and 5 bases from J, the gap between germline ends came to 23 bases. CDR3 length equals 17 residues. The CDR3 DNA reads as TGTGCCAGCAGTTTGGGGACTGGCGTACCTGCATCCCACGAGCAGTACTTC. Protein product: CASSLGTGVPASHEQYF.

This clone has a handful of counts. The chain couples TRBV11-2 to TRBJ2-1; D gene uncertain. V was shortened by 1 base and J by 0 bases, with 10 bases between the two germline ends. Germline CDR1 SGHAT, CDR2 FQNNGV. The CDR3 length is 16 residues. CDR3 sequence: CASSLGVAASYNEQFF. The CDR3 bases are TGTGCCAGCAGCTTAGGGGTAGCTGCCTCCTACAATGAGCAGTTCTTC.

This clone appeared a few times. This chain connects TRBV29-1 to TRBJ2-3; TRBD1 matches at 10 bases. Trimming cost V 6 bases and J 3 bases; bases outside gene matches: 24. The germline CDR1 and CDR2 sequences are SQVTM and ANQGSEA. The CDR3 sequence is 20 residues long. CDR3 coding DNA: TGCAGCGTCGCCCCGGGACAGGGGAGAAGATCGCGGGATGAAACAGATACGCAGTATTTT. This gives the protein CSVAPGQGRRSRDETDTQYF.

This rearrangement joins TRBV7-6 to TRBJ2-1, with a weak D call TRBD2 (7 bases). The germline V gene encodes CDR1 SGHVS and CDR2 FNYEAQ. The CDR3 extends over 15 amino acids. V lost 1 base and J 8 bases, leaving 15 bases between the germline ends. The CDR3 DNA reads as TGTGCCAGCAGCTTAGAGGGGGGGAGCCTAGATGAGCAGTTCTTC. This gives the protein CASSLEGGSLDEQFF.

This clone has just a few counts. V gene TRBV5-1 combines with J gene TRBJ2-3; TRBD2 agrees at 13 bases. The CDR3 runs 16 residues. Per germline, CDR1 SGHRS and CDR2 YFSETQ. The V gene end was trimmed by 6 bases and the J gene end by 3 bases; junction bases not matched to a gene: 7. The CDR3 loop reads CASTWRTSGRTDTQYF. In DNA form, the CDR3 reads TGCGCCAGCACCTGGCGGACTAGCGGGAGAACAGATACGCAGTATTTT.

The chain is built from TRBV14 and TRBJ2-2, with D unclear. The length of the CDR3 is 15 residues. From germline, CDR1 is SGHDN and CDR2 FVKESK. V gave up 2 bases and J gave up 2 bases, with 9 bases separating them. CDR3 region: CASSQRSGNTGELFF. Here the CDR3 DNA reads TGTGCCAGCAGCCAAAGATCAGGCAACACCGGGGAGCTGTTTTTT.

This clone occurred a few times. The same CDR3 is also encoded by other DNA sequences in this sample. V and J are TRBV27 and TRBJ2-6; D may correspond to TRBD1 or TRBD2 (5 bases each). The CDR3 is made up of 15 amino acids. The V gene's germline CDR1 is MNHEY and CDR2 SMNVEV (reference sequence). Trimming cost V 1 base and J 4 bases, with 8 bases left between them. The CDR3 loop is CASSLWGSGANVLTF. The CDR3 bases are TGTGCCAGCAGTTTATGGGGGTCAGGGGCCAACGTCCTGACTTTC.

This chain joins TRBV28 and TRBJ2-1; TRBD2 aligns across 9 bases. The germline CDR1 and CDR2 sequences are MDHEN and SYDVKM. The CDR3 extends over 15 amino acids. The J segment lost 6 bases and the V segment lost 3 bases, leaving 6 bases of the junction unmatched. Here the CDR3 reads CASSLPPGLANEQFF. The CDR3 DNA reads TGTGCCAGCAGTTTGCCCCCGGGACTAGCCAATGAGCAGTTCTTC. Full variable domain (outside the CDR3, taken from reference TRBV28 and TRBJ2-1): DVKVTQSSRYLVKRTGEKVFLECVQDMDHENMFWYRQDPGLGLRLIYFSYDVKMKEKGDIPEGYSVSREKKERFSLILESASTNQTSMYLCASSLPPGLANEQFFGPGTRLTVL.

This clone was picked up a small number of times. CDR3 in amino acids: CASSLRLAGSPQETQYF. The CDR3 nucleotides are TGTGCCAGCAGCCTTAGACTAGCGGGGAGTCCGCAAGAGACCCAGTACTTC. This chain uses TRBV9 with TRBJ2-5; 11 bases align to TRBD2. This CDR3 contains 17 residues. Germline lookup yields CDR1 SGDLS and CDR2 YYNGEE. Trimming cost V 4 bases and J 2 bases; bases outside gene matches: 10.

This clone turned up a few times. The chain carries TRBV5-1 and TRBJ2-1, with D hard to call. In germline, CDR1 is SGHRS, CDR2 YFSETQ. V was clipped by 0 bases and J by 1 base, with 8 bases between them. The CDR3 is 15 amino acids. CDR3 loop: CASSLARESYNEQFF. The CDR3 DNA reads as TGCGCCAGCAGCTTGGCCCGTGAGTCCTACAATGAGCAGTTCTTC.